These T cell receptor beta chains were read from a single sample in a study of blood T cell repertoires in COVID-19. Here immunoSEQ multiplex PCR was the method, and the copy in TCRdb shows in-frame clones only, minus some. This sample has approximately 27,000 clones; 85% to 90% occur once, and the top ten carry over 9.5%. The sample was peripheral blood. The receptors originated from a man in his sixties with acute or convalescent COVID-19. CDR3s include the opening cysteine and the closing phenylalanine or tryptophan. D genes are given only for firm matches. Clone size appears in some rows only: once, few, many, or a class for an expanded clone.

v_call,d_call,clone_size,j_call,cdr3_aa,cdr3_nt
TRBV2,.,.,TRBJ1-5,CASNDGYSNQPQHF,TGTGCCAGCAATGACGGTTATAGCAATCAGCCCCAGCATTTT
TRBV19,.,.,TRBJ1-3,CASTRDNSGNTIYF,TGTGCCAGTACCCGGGACAACTCTGGAAACACCATATATTTT
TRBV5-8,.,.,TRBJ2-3,CASSLGVAGQNTQYF,TGTGCCAGCAGCTTGGGAGTAGCGGGACAGAATACGCAGTATTTT
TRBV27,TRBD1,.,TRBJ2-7,CASSLYFTGGSTYEQYF,TGTGCCAGCAGTTTATATTTCACAGGGGGCTCAACCTACGAGCAGTACTTC
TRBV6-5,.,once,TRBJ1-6,CASSMRNSPLHF,TGTGCCAGCAGTATGAGGAATTCACCCCTCCACTTT
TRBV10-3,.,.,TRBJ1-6,CAISESRSGDNSPLHF,TGTGCCATCAGTGAGTCACGATCAGGGGATAATTCACCCCTCCACTTT
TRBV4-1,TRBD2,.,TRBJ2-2,CASSKIAGTGELFF,TGCGCCAGCAGCAAGATAGCGGGCACCGGGGAGCTGTTTTTT
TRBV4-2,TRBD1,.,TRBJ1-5,CASSLGTGGNQPQHF,TGTGCCAGCAGCCTCGGGACAGGAGGCAATCAGCCCCAGCATTTT
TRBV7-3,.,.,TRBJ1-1,CASSFSGDPTEAFF,TGTGCCAGCAGCTTTTCAGGGGACCCAACTGAAGCTTTCTTT
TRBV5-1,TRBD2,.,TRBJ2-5,CASSLVPPGGNQETQYF,TGCGCCAGCAGCTTGGTTCCCCCGGGAGGGAACCAAGAGACCCAGTACTTC
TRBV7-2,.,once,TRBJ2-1,CASSTMTGSSYNEQFF,TGTGCCAGCAGCACTATGACTGGAAGCTCCTACAATGAGCAGTTCTTC
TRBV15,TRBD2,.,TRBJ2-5,CATSRPLAGVETQYF,TGTGCCACCAGCAGACCTCTAGCGGGGGTAGAGACCCAGTACTTC
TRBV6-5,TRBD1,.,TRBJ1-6,CASSTRTGLDSPLHF,TGTGCCAGCAGTACTCGGACAGGGTTGGATTCACCCCTCCACTTT
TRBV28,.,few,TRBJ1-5,CASSQGGSGNQPQHF,TGTGCCAGCAGCCAAGGGGGATCAGGAAATCAGCCCCAGCATTTT
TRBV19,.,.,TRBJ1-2,CASSIGPGGYGYTF,TGTGCCAGTAGTATAGGCCCAGGTGGCTATGGCTACACCTTC
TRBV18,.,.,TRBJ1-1,CASSRQEFVFF,TGTGCCAGCTCACGACAGGAGTTCGTATTCTTT
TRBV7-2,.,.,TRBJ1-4,CASSRGQTTNEKLFF,TGTGCCAGCAGTCGCGGACAGACAACTAATGAAAAACTGTTTTTT
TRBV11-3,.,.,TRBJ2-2,CASSLKGWLDTGELFF,TGTGCCAGCAGCTTAAAGGGGTGGTTGGACACCGGGGAGCTGTTTTTT
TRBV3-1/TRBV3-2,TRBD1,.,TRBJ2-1,CASSLGTGASSYNEQFF,TGTGCCAGCAGCCTGGGGACAGGGGCGAGCTCCTACAATGAGCAGTTCTTC
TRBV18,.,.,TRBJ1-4,CASSRDTSEKLFF,TGTGCCAGCTCACGGGACACTAGTGAAAAACTGTTTTTT
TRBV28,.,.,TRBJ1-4,CASSLTGIADRGEKLFF,TGTGCCAGCAGTTTAACAGGGATCGCTGATCGGGGTGAAAAACTGTTTTTT
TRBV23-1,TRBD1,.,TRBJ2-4,CASSPPGQALLAKNIQYF,TGCGCCAGCAGTCCTCCGGGACAGGCCCTACTAGCCAAAAACATTCAGTACTTC
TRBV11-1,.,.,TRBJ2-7,CASSPRQVPEQYF,TGTGCCAGCAGCCCTCGACAGGTCCCCGAGCAGTACTTC
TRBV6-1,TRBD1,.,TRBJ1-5,CASSEVLRDRGRGQPQHF,TGTGCCAGCAGTGAAGTTTTAAGGGACAGGGGACGAGGTCAGCCCCAGCATTTT
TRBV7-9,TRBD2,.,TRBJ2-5,CASSLASVGSGSGETQYF,TGTGCCAGCAGCTTAGCGTCAGTTGGTAGCGGGAGTGGAGAGACCCAGTACTTC
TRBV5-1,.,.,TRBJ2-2,CASSLGGNTGELFF,TGCGCCAGCAGCTTGGGCGGGAACACCGGGGAGCTGTTTTTT
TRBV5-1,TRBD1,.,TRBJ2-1,CASNRGAYNEQFF,TGCGCCAGCAACAGGGGGGCCTACAATGAGCAGTTCTTC
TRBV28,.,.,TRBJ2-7,CASKRLYSYEQYF,TGTGCCAGCAAAAGACTTTACTCCTACGAGCAGTACTTC
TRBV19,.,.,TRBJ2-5,CASSIYSGETQYF,TGTGCCAGTAGTATATATTCGGGGGAGACCCAGTACTTC
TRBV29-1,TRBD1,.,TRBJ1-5,CSVGTGGNQPQHF,TGCAGCGTTGGGACAGGGGGCAATCAGCCCCAGCATTTT
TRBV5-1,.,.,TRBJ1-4,CASSLRMESEKLFF,TGCGCCAGCAGCTTGAGAATGGAGAGTGAAAAACTGTTTTTT
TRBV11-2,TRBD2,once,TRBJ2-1,CASILSGAAYNEQFF,TGTGCCAGCATCCTAAGCGGGGCCGCCTACAATGAGCAGTTCTTC
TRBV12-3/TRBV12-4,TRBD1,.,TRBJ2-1,CASSFRTGSEQFF,TGTGCCAGCAGTTTCAGGACAGGGAGTGAGCAGTTCTTC
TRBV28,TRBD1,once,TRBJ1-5,CASPPGDRGIQPQHF,TGTGCCAGCCCCCCGGGGGACAGGGGAATCCAGCCCCAGCATTTT
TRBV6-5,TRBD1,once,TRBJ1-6,CASGRTGGESPLHF,TGTGCCAGCGGTCGGACAGGGGGGGAATCACCCCTCCACTTT
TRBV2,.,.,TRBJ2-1,CASTEWGVSNEQFF,TGTGCCAGCACCGAGTGGGGGGTAAGCAATGAGCAGTTCTTC
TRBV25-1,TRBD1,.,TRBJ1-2,CASSRTGDSYGYTF,TGTGCCAGCTCTCGGACAGGCGATTCCTATGGCTACACCTTC
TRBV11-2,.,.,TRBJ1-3,CASSLQGFAGNTIYF,TGTGCCAGCAGCCTACAGGGATTCGCCGGAAACACCATATATTTT
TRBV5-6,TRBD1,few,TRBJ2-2,CASPQSGGTGGNTGELFF,TGTGCCAGCCCCCAGAGTGGGGGGACAGGGGGGAACACCGGGGAGCTGTTTTTT
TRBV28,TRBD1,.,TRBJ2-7,CASTSTGGRSYEQYF,TGTGCCAGCACCTCCACAGGGGGACGCTCCTACGAGCAGTACTTC
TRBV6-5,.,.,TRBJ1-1,CASSGTGAEAFF,TGTGCCAGCAGCGGTACGGGGGCTGAAGCTTTCTTT
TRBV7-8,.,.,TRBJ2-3,CASSLEGNRGIDTQYF,TGTGCCAGCAGCTTAGAGGGAAACAGAGGGATAGATACGCAGTATTTT
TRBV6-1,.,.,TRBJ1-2,CASSEAGGNGYTF,TGTGCCAGCAGTGAAGCGGGGGGAAATGGCTACACCTTC
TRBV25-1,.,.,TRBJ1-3,CASSEYRYSGNTIYF,TGTGCCAGCAGTGAATACAGGTATTCTGGAAACACCATATATTTT
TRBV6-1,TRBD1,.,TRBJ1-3,CASSGGTAGDSGNTIYF,TGTGCCAGCAGTGGAGGGACAGCAGGGGACTCTGGAAACACCATATATTTT